The source of this T cell receptor (beta chain) is a study of T cell responses to AZD1222 COVID-19 vaccine. Data came from immunoSEQ multiplex PCR; TCRdb stores just in-frame clones and leaves some out. The repertoire has around 110,000 clones, 92% of them found once; the top ten carry around 1.7%. Notes on the study in general: Among those given AZD1222, only five or six were seropositive at baseline.

Germline loops: CDR1 MNHEY, CDR2 SVGAGI. The CDR3 contains 11 residues. V was pared by 8 bases and J by 8 bases, with 12 bases between. With regard to this clone: Its antigen is not identified.

This sequence originates from an adult in good health. This rearrangement joins TRBV6-5 to TRBJ1-2; D gene unclear. Sequenced here: peripheral blood, sampled on day 0 of AZD1222 vaccination. CDR3 coding DNA: TGTGCCAGCCAGGAACTGTACGGCTACACCTTC. Translating it yields CASQELYGYTF.